A single sample gave rise to the 32 T cell receptor beta chains below, sequenced in a study of cytomegalovirus exposure and HLA in healthy donors. PCR primers comprised 60 Vbeta and 13 Jbeta primers. TCRdb keeps only in-frame clones here, not all; method: immunoSEQ multiplex PCR. The table has about 130,000 clones, approximately 87% seen once. The sequencing input was PBMCs. These TCRs come from a man aged 35 to 55 in good health and CMV-seronegative.

V and J are TRBV7-3 and TRBJ1-2; 10 positions agree with TRBD1. The V gene's germline CDR1 is SGHTA and CDR2 FQGTGA. The V and J ends lost 1 base and 8 bases, in that order; junction bases with no gene match: 7. This CDR3 region has 15 residues. This CDR3 is CASSLMAGQGYGYTF. In DNA form, the CDR3 reads TGTGCCAGCAGCTTAATGGCGGGACAGGGGTACGGCTACACCTTC.

The rearrangement links TRBV14 to TRBJ1-1; 7 bases are a match to TRBD1. Germline V gives CDR1 SGHDN, CDR2 FVKESK. V was pared by 5 bases and J by 9 bases, with 12 bases of the junction left unmatched. The CDR3 length is 14 residues. CDR3 in amino acids: CASSLIIGTEKAFF. The CDR3 nucleotides are TGTGCCAGCAGCTTGATTATCGGGACAGAAAAAGCTTTCTTT.

The CDR3 loop is CASSPGVHNSPLHF. As DNA, the CDR3 is TGTGCCAGCAGCCCGGGAGTCCATAATTCACCCCTCCACTTT. This chain joins TRBV5-5 and TRBJ1-6; no firm D call. Germline values: CDR1 SGHKS, CDR2 YYEKEE (reference sequence). The CDR3 has 14 residues. V shed 4 bases and J shed 5 bases, with 10 bases lying between them.

The chain combines TRBV7-3 with TRBJ2-3, with TRBD1 identical over 10 bases. The V gene end was trimmed by 5 bases and the J gene end by 3 bases; junction bases not matched to a gene: 8. There are 16 residues in the CDR3. The V gene's germline CDR1 is SGHTA and CDR2 FQGTGA. The CDR3 DNA follows: TGTGCCAGCAGCCCCTACCCGGGACAGGGGACAGATACGCAGTATTTT. It encodes CASSPYPGQGTDTQYF.

A few counts support this clone. The rearrangement uses TRBV11-3 and TRBJ2-7; 7 nucleotides align to TRBD2. The CDR3 is made up of 14 amino acids. The V gene end was trimmed by 1 base and the J gene end by 0 bases; junction bases not matched to a gene: 0. Per germline, CDR1 SGHNT and CDR2 YENEEA. The chain's CDR3 is CASSLGGGSYEQYF. The DNA of the CDR3 is TGTGCCAGCAGCTTAGGGGGGGGCTCCTACGAGCAGTACTTC.

This rearrangement joins TRBV4-3 to TRBJ2-7; 9 bases are shared with TRBD2. The junction had 5 bases not matched to a gene; V was cut back by 1 base and J by 4 bases. Germline assignment: CDR1 LGHNA and CDR2 YSLEER. This CDR3 has 15 amino acids. The CDR3 loop is CASSQVLAGGYEQYF. The CDR3 DNA follows: TGCGCCAGCAGCCAAGTACTGGCGGGAGGGTACGAGCAGTACTTC.

The rearrangement uses TRBV11-2 and TRBJ1-6; the match to TRBD1 covers 9 bases. Germline CDR1 SGHAT, CDR2 FQNNGV. The CDR3 is made up of 16 amino acids. V gave up 1 base and J gave up 7 bases; unmatched junction bases: 5. CDR3 in amino acids: CASSLVAGTGNSPLHF. DNA of the CDR3: TGTGCCAGCAGCTTAGTCGCGGGGACAGGGAATTCACCCCTCCACTTT.

This clone was seen a single time. The chain combines TRBV18 with TRBJ1-5; 8 bases match TRBD1. CDR1 and CDR2 from the germline V gene are KGHSH and LQKENI. V shed 5 bases and J 2 bases; nucleotides not matched to a gene: 2. CDR3 length equals 14 residues. CDR3 sequence (DNA): TGTGCCAGCTCAGAGGGACAGGGCAATCAGCCCCAGCATTTT. Translated, it gives CASSEGQGNQPQHF.

The chain employs TRBV7-3 and TRBJ1-3, with a tentative D call TRBD1 (5 bases). The V and J ends lost 5 bases and 3 bases respectively, with 20 bases between them. CDR3 length: 17 residues. CDR1 SGHTA and CDR2 FQGTGA come from the germline V gene. The CDR3 protein is CASSPSGGSRSGNTIYF. CDR3 nucleotide sequence: TGTGCCAGCAGCCCCTCCGGGGGTAGCAGGAGTGGAAACACCATATATTTT.

This clone has just one count. The gene calls are TRBV4-2 and TRBJ2-5, with D tentatively TRBD2 (6 bases). Germline V gene lookup returns CDR1 LGHNA and CDR2 YNFKEQ. The CDR3 extends over 16 amino acids. Trimming cost V 0 bases and J 4 bases, with 15 bases left between them. DNA for the CDR3: TGTGCCAGCAGCCAAGAACTTGGAGGGAGTGGAGAGACCCAGTACTTC. Its translation is CASSQELGGSGETQYF.

The V gene is TRBV19, the J gene TRBJ2-1, with a possible D match to TRBD2 (5 bases). This CDR3 region has 13 residues. Trimming stripped 7 bases from V and 4 bases from J, with 11 bases between. Germline CDR1 reads LNHDA; CDR2 reads SQIVND (reference sequence). The CDR3 region is CASTLTGYNEQFF. The CDR3 coding sequence is TGTGCCAGTACTCTAACGGGATACAATGAGCAGTTCTTC.

This chain uses TRBV6-5 with TRBJ1-5, with D perhaps matching TRBD1 (5 bases). This CDR3 region has 14 residues. V gave up 0 bases and J gave up 7 bases, with 10 bases separating them. Germline CDR1 is MNHEY and CDR2 is SVGAGI. CDR3 bases: TGTGCCAGCAGTTACTCGCAGGGATGGCAGCCCCAGCATTTT. Translated: CASSYSQGWQPQHF.

This sequence joins TRBV18 and TRBJ2-3, with unresolved D. Per the germline V gene, CDR1 is KGHSH and CDR2 is LQKENI. Trimming took 3 bases from V and 5 from J, leaving 6 bases between them. The CDR3 has 12 amino acids. The CDR3 sequence is CASSPPGDTQYF. For the CDR3, the DNA is TGTGCCAGCTCACCTCCGGGAGATACGCAGTATTTT.

The chain recombines TRBV19 with TRBJ2-7, with D perhaps TRBD2 (5 bases). Trimming cost V 5 bases and J 1 base, with 18 bases left between them. The CDR3 extends over 16 amino acids. CDR1 and CDR2 from the germline V gene are LNHDA and SQIVND (reference sequence). Here the CDR3 reads CASSAGWASFSYEQYF. The DNA of the CDR3 is TGTGCCAGTAGTGCCGGCTGGGCTAGCTTTTCCTACGAGCAGTACTTC.

The gene calls are TRBV6-5 and TRBJ2-4, with D tentatively TRBD2 (5 bases). V shed 10 bases and J shed 1 base, with 11 bases lying between them. Germline V gene lookup returns CDR1 MNHEY and CDR2 SVGAGI. CDR3 size: 13 residues. CDR3 amino acids: CATRIAAKNIQYF. The CDR3 DNA is TGTGCCACCCGCATAGCGGCCAAAAACATTCAGTACTTC.

This rearrangement joins TRBV9 to TRBJ2-2, with D possibly TRBD1 on 6 matching bases. V shed 4 bases and J shed 5 bases, with 12 bases lying between them. In germline, CDR1 is SGDLS, CDR2 YYNGEE. The CDR3 length is 14 residues. The CDR3 protein is CASSLRGGTGELFF. Written as DNA, the CDR3 is TGTGCCAGCAGCTTAAGAGGGGGTACCGGGGAGCTGTTTTTT.

J is TRBJ1-5 and V is TRBV27, with D unclear. Trimming pared 2 bases from V and 6 bases from J, leaving 11 bases between. This CDR3 comprises 14 residues. Germline V lookup: CDR1 MNHEY, CDR2 SMNVEV (reference sequence). CDR3 nucleotides: TGTGCCAGCAGTTTAGGTCGCCTCGGTCAGCCCCAGCATTTT. This encodes CASSLGRLGQPQHF.

The chain has TRBV12-5 and TRBJ1-5, with D unclear. Trimming pared 6 bases from V and 4 bases from J, leaving 10 bases between. CDR3 size: 13 residues. Germline CDR1 LGHNT, CDR2 FRNRAP. The CDR3 loop is CASGAGRNQPQHF. The DNA for the CDR3 is TGTGCTAGTGGGGCCGGGAGAAATCAGCCCCAGCATTTT.

This clone showed up just a few times. The J gene is TRBJ2-1, the V gene TRBV6-6; TRBD1 agrees at 9 bases. The V and J ends lost 0 bases and 8 bases, in that order; junction bases with no gene match: 5. Germline lookup yields CDR1 MNHNY and CDR2 SVGAGI (reference sequence). This CDR3 has 15 residues. CDR3 DNA sequence: TGTGCCAGCAGTTACTCAGGACAGGGGAGGGATGAGCAGTTCTTC. This codes for CASSYSGQGRDEQFF.

The rearrangement joins TRBV4-1 to TRBJ1-2, with 7 bases lining up with TRBD1. The germline V gene has CDR1 MGHRA and CDR2 YSYEKL. Germline trimming cut 1 base from V and 6 bases from J; bases unmatched to any gene: 14. CDR3 length: 17 amino acids. The CDR3 protein is CASSQVFQGGQVDGYTF. CDR3 nucleotide sequence: TGCGCCAGCAGCCAAGTTTTTCAAGGGGGCCAGGTAGATGGCTACACCTTC.

V is TRBV29-1 and J is TRBJ2-7; the D is unclear. This CDR3 is built from 13 residues. Germline V CDR1 and CDR2: SQVTM, ANQGSEA. Trimming removed 2 bases from V and 2 bases from J, with 10 bases in between. CDR3 sequence: CSVETPPTYEQYF. The DNA of the CDR3 is TGCAGCGTTGAAACTCCACCTACCTACGAGCAGTACTTC.

This chain joins TRBV7-2 and TRBJ1-2, with D maybe TRBD1 (6 bases). Looked up from germline, CDR1 is SGHTA and CDR2 is FQGNSA. The CDR3 covers 15 residues. The V gene lost 5 bases and the J gene lost 8 bases, with 21 bases spanning the gap. CDR3 amino acids: CASSLTRPGTWGYTF. The CDR3 region has the DNA TGTGCCAGCAGCCTCACTCGTCCCGGGACATGGGGCTACACCTTC.

This clone appeared a single time. V and J are TRBV19 and TRBJ1-1, with 8 bases that match TRBD1. The ends lost 9 bases at V and 1 base at J; junction bases unmatched: 7. The length of the CDR3 is 14 residues. The germline V gene has CDR1 LNHDA and CDR2 SQIVND (reference sequence). The CDR3 sequence: CARKKQGGNTEAFF. Written as DNA, the CDR3 is TGTGCCAGGAAGAAACAGGGGGGGAACACTGAAGCTTTCTTT.

V usage is TRBV6-5 and J usage is TRBJ2-3; TRBD1 matches 8 bases. Germline V lookup: CDR1 MNHEY, CDR2 SVGAGI. After removal of 6 bases from V and 4 bases from J, the junction contained 6 bases not matched to a gene. The CDR3 contains 14 residues. The CDR3 DNA reads as TGTGCCAGCAGCTCCGCGGACAGGGCAGATACGCAGTATTTT. This translates into CASSSADRADTQYF.

V and J are TRBV2 and TRBJ1-4, with 7 bases matching TRBD1. After removal of 3 bases from V and 5 bases from J, the junction contained 6 bases not matched to a gene. The CDR3 has 15 amino acids. The germline V gene encodes CDR1 SNHLY and CDR2 FYNNEI. CDR3 region: CASSDGSRGNEKLFF. The CDR3 DNA follows: TGTGCCAGCAGTGACGGAAGCAGGGGGAATGAAAAACTGTTTTTT.

This rearrangement joins TRBV4-3 to TRBJ2-7; 7 bases agree with TRBD1. Germline-derived CDR1 and CDR2 are LGHNA and YSLEER. The junction had 10 bases not matched to a gene; V was cut back by 3 bases and J by 2 bases. The CDR3 is 16 residues long. CDR3 protein: CASSHFLGQSPYEQYF. Here the CDR3 DNA reads TGCGCCAGCAGCCACTTCTTGGGACAGTCCCCCTACGAGCAGTACTTC.

The chain joins TRBV5-5 to TRBJ2-2; D gene ambiguous. CDR1 and CDR2 (germline): SGHKS, YYEKEE (reference sequence). CDR3 length: 14 residues. Deletions cut 0 bases from V and 1 base from J, with 4 bases between. CDR3 amino acids: CASSLVQNTGELFF. CDR3 bases: TGTGCCAGCAGCTTGGTACAGAACACCGGGGAGCTGTTTTTT. Full variable domain (remainder filled in from reference TRBV5-5 and TRBJ2-2): DAGVTQSPTHLIKTRGQQVTLRCSPISGHKSVSWYQQVLGQGPQFIFQYYEKEERGRGNFPDRFSARQFPNYSSELNVNALLLGDSALYLCASSLVQNTGELFFGEGSRLTVL.

The rearrangement uses TRBV7-9 and TRBJ1-1, with D perhaps TRBD1 (5 bases). In germline, CDR1 is SEHNR, CDR2 FQNEAQ (reference sequence). The CDR3 is made up of 18 amino acids. Here the CDR3 DNA reads TGTTCCACCCTATGGGGGGGAGGAGGATTGCTACCGAACACTGAAGCTTTCTTT. It yields the protein CSTLWGGGGLLPNTEAFF.

The V call is TRBV21-1, the J call TRBJ1-6; TRBD1, as called in the table, went unchecked against the DNA. TRBV21-1 is assigned pseudogene status. The CDR3 covers 16 residues. The CDR3: CAGFLQGSALHSPLHF. The CDR3 DNA is TGTGCCGGCTTTTTACAGGGTTCAGCCCTACATTCACCCCTCCACTTT.

CDR3 residues: CSVHIASGSQETQYF. In DNA, the CDR3 is TGCAGCGTTCATATCGCCTCAGGGTCCCAAGAGACCCAGTACTTC. The chain has TRBV29-1 and TRBJ2-5, with D perhaps matching TRBD1 (5 bases). Germline V gives CDR1 SQVTM, CDR2 ANQGSEA. The CDR3 covers 15 residues. Deletions cut 5 bases from V and 1 base from J, with 17 bases between.

This clone was seen only once. The V call is TRBV9, the J call TRBJ2-3; TRBD1 aligns across 8 bases. CDR3 length: 15 residues. The junction had 3 bases not matched to a gene; V was cut back by 2 bases and J by 1 base. The germline gives CDR1 SGDLS, CDR2 YYNGEE. The CDR3 bases are TGTGCCAGCAGCGTGTTACAGGGGGGCACAGATACGCAGTATTTT. It specifies CASSVLQGGTDTQYF. Full variable domain (outside the CDR3, taken from reference TRBV9 and TRBJ2-3): DSGVTQTPKHLITATGQRVTLRCSPRSGDLSVYWYQQSLDQGLQFLIQYYNGEERAKGNILERFSAQQFPDLHSELNLSSLELGDSALYFCASSVLQGGTDTQYFGPGTRLTVL.

Here the CDR3 reads CASSQVRQGPRQFF. The CDR3 DNA sequence: TGTGCCAGCAGCCAAGTGCGACAGGGCCCCCGGCAGTTCTTC. The gene calls are TRBV14 and TRBJ2-1; 7 nucleotides agree with TRBD1. J was trimmed by 12 bases and V by 1 base; bases with no gene match: 9. The CDR3 contains 14 residues. CDR1 is SGHDN and CDR2 is FVKESK in the germline V gene.